This T cell receptor (beta chain) is from a study of T-cell reconstitution after alpha-beta-depleted transplantation in children. This clonotype has at least ten counts. Germline CDR1 and CDR2: DFQATT and SNEGSKA (reference sequence). The CDR3 has 14 amino acids. V gave up 4 bases and J gave up 6 bases; unmatched junction bases: 7. Unique molecular identifiers were built into the TCRbeta library. Each CDR3 protein gets one entry after TCRdb re-called the PCR reads with MiXCR. The data contain 75,000 to 100,000 distinct CDR3 sequences, roughly 7.7% of them seen just once; the ten biggest clones take up over 6%.

The sequence derives from a human donor who donated a stem cell graft to a child with congenital amegakaryocytic thrombocytopenia. V is TRBV20-1 and J is TRBJ2-1; TRBD2 aligns across 9 bases. This specimen consisted of PBMCs from the stem cell graft donor, obtained from the stem cell graft. CDR3 coding DNA: TGCAGTGCTATTGGCGGGAGGGTCAGCAATGAGCAGTTCTTC. Amino acid sequence: CSAIGGRVSNEQFF.